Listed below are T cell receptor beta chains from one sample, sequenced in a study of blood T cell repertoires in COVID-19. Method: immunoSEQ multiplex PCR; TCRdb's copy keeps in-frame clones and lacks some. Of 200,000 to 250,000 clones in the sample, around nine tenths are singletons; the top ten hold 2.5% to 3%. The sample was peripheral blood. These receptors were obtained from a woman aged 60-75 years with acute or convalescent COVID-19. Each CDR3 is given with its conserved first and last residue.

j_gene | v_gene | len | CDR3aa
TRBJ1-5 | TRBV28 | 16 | CASRAGGQSSNQPQHF
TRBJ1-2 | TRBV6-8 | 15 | CASSYSIRGRDGYTF
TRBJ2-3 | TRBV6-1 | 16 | CASSADRGRGTDTQYF
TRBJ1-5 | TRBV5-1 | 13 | CASSLSGDQPQHF
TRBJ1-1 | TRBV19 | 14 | CASSPWTGRTEAFF
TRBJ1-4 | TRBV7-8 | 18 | CASSKVPRPGQGVEKLFF
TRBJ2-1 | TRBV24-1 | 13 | CATSDAAGREQFF
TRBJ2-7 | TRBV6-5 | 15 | CASRPTSGSSYEQYF
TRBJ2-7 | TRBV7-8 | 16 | CASSLRAGSRSYEQYF
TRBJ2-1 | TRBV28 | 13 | CASTRRGYNEQFF
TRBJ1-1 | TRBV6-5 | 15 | CASRDRGQSGTEAFF
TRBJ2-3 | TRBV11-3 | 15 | CASSPHGTSGHTQYF
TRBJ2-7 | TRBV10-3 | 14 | CAIRRDPTSYEQYF
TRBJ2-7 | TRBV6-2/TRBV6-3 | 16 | CASSPLGQGPLYEQYF
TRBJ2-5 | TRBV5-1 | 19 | CASSLPRLAGVGYQETQYF
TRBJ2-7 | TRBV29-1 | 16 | CSVEDNDRGTLYEQYF
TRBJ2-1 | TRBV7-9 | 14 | CASSFPGAGNEQFF
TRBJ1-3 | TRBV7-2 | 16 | CASSRDRSYSGNTIYF
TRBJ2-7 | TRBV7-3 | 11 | CASSQGHEQYF
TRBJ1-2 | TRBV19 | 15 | CASSWAGALPYGYTF
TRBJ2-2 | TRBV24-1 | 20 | CATSDPPGLAGGKNTGELFF
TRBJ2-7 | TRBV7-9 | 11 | CASSEAYEQYF
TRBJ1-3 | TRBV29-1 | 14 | CSVGTGGSGNTIYF